Many counts were recorded for the clone carrying this T cell receptor (beta chain). The time point here: blood at routine non-recurrence follow-up after resection. No cells were sorted before sequencing. The whole RNA sequenced was extracted from tumor, nontumor lung or frozen PBMC. CDR3 length: 16 residues. The germline V gene encodes CDR1 SGHAT and CDR2 FQDESV (reference sequence). V dropped 1 base and J dropped 2; count of bases not matched to a gene: 5. A unique molecular identifier was attached to every TCR cDNA molecule. Each CDR3 protein gets one entry after TCRdb re-called the 5' RACE reads with MiXCR. The table has tens of thousands of distinct CDR3 sequences, approximately 19% seen once. The sample belongs to a study of spatial heterogeneity in lung cancer. At the level of the study: Follow-up PBMC samples were sequenced when available, at a median of around two years after resection.

The sequence derives from a male donor with early-stage non-small cell lung cancer. Material: PBMCs, obtained at follow-up. The V and J genes are TRBV11-1 and TRBJ2-1, with TRBD1 matching 7 bases. The DNA of the CDR3 is TGTGCCAGCAGCTTAGTTAGAGGGACAGCCTACAATGAGCAGTTCTTC. This codes for CASSLVRGTAYNEQFF.